Given below is one T cell receptor (beta chain) in context. This sample was included in a study of blood T cell repertoires in COVID-19. Study-wide context: PBMCs, B-cell-depleted T cells, or T cells provided the cDNA or gDNA that made up the material.

Sequencing used immunoSEQ multiplex PCR; TCRdb keeps in-frame clones, though not all of them. The data show 35,000 to 50,000 clones, 70% to 85% seen once. The receptor's source is a human donor in a cohort sampled during active COVID-19. Sequencing was done on a sample of peripheral blood.

DNA for the CDR3: TGTGCCAGCAGTTTAAGAGACAGCAAAACTTTCTTT. This codes for CASSLRDSKTFF. The J gene is TRBJ1-1, the V gene TRBV28; TRBD1 might be the D (5 bases). CDR1 is MDHEN, CDR2 SYDVKM, per germline. The CDR3 runs 12 residues. V lost 2 bases and J lost 12, with 13 bases in between.